The source of this T cell receptor beta chain is a study of blood T cell repertoires in COVID-19. Study-wide background: Acute and convalescent COVID-19 specimens originated in the United States, Italy and Spain.

Sequenced by immunoSEQ multiplex PCR; TCRdb stores in-frame clones only, minus some. The table lists about 160,000 clones, 75% to 85% of them singletons, with around 8% in the top ten. CDR3 length: 14 amino acids. V was clipped by 2 bases and J by 2 bases; unmatched bases: 3. The germline V gene has CDR1 GTSNPN and CDR2 SVGIG (reference sequence). Sample: peripheral blood. The source is a woman aged 60-75 years with COVID-19, enrolled during active disease. The rearrangement joins TRBV30 to TRBJ2-1, with TRBD2 identical over 7 bases. The CDR3 DNA is TGTGCCTGGAGTCCGGGAGGACCCTACAATGAGCAGTTCTTC. This sequence encodes CAWSPGGPYNEQFF.